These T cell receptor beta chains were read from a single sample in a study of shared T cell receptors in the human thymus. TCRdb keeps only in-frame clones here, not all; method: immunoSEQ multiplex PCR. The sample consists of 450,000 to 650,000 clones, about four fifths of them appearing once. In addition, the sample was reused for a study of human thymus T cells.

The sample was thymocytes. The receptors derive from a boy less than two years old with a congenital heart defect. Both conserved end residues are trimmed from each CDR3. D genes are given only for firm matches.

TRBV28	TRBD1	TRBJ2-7	ASSSSGTGSSYEQY
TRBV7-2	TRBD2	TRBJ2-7	ASSLVAGAVHESYEQY
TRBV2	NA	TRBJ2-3	ASRQAGGTDTQY
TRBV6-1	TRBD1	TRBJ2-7	ASSDPTGADWGEQY
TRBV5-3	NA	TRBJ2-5	ARNHSGPQTQY
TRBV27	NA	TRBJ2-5	ASSSGLGDQETQY
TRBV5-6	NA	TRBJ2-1	ASLTGLLHNEQF
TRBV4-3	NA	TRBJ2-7	ASSQEDGGYEQY
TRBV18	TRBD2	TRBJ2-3	ASSPRPREGISDTQY
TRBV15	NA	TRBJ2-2	ATSRDGATGELF
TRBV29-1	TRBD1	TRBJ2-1	SVEDRAGV
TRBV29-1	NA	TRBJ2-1	SVVRAYNEQF
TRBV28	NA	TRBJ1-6	ASSSSDPSGGGSSPLH
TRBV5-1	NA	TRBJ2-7	ASSSGVLGFYEQY
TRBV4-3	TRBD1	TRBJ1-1	ASSLARDRGIAAF
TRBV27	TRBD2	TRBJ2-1	ASSLTSGNEQF
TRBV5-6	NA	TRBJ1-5	ASSLGSGGKEH
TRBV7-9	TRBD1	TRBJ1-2	ASSSDREGWYGYT
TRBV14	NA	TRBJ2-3	ASSRGSQGRTQGDTQY
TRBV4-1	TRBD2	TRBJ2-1	ASSRRTSGDSYNEQF
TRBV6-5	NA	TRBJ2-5	ASSRDGEQY
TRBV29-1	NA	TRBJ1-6	SAQVRGNSPLH
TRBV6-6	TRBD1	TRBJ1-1	ASRQGAKNTEAF
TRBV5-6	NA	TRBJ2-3	ASSWWEDSTDTQY
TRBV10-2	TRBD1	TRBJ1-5	ASSESPTGQGAVQPQH
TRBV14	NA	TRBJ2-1	ASSPVHRRFDNEQF
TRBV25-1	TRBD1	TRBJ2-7	ASSGPGQNYEQY
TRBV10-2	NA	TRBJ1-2	ATEPGQGHGYT
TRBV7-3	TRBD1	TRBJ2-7	ASSLTTGGEYEQY
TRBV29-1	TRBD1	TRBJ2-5	SVGTGGNETQY
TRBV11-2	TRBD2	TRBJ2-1	ASSLDTSGSLGEQF
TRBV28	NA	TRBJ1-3	ASSFGGELGNTIY
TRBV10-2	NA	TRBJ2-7	ASANYEQY
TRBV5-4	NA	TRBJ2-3	ASSVVTDTQY
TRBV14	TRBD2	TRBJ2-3	ASSPDGTSGFGTDTQY
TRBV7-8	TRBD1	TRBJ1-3	ASSLVAPQGLSGNTIY
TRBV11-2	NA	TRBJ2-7	ASSLGLGTPYLPYEQY
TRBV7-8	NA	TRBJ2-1	ASSFSPASPYNEQF
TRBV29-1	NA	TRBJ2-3	SVEKPGTDTQY
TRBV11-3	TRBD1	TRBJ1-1	ASSLFGGQANTEAF
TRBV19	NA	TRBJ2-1	ASSITSRTSLGEQF
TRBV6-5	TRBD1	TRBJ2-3	ASSGGQSTDTQY
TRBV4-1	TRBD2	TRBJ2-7	ASSPLAGGPYEQY
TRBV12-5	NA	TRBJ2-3	ASGRYGDSDSRREADTQY
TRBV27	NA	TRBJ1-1	ASRYECGTEAF
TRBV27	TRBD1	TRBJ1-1	ASSSLTTGKNTEAF
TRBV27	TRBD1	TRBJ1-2	ASSMRGQGDYGYT
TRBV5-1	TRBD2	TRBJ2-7	ASSAGLAGILYEQY